The 17 T cell receptor gamma chains below come from one sample, sequenced in a study of Vδ1+ human thymocytes. Points from the study as a whole: In the thymus, TRG and TRD repertoires looked highly polyclonal with Gaussian CDR3 lengths.

The template was reverse-transcribed extracted RNA. CDR3 amplicons came from multiplex PCR with pooled V-gene forward and constant-region reverse primers. TCRdb re-processed the multiplex PCR reads via CATT. The table includes tens of thousands of gamma-chain clones, 20% detected once. No antigen is known for these receptors. The sample comprised Vdelta1+ gamma-delta thymocytes from the thymus. Specified subset: FACS-sorted CD3+ TCRalphabeta- TCRVdelta1+ TCRVdelta2- thymocytes. The source of these receptors is a girl under three years old who had congenital heart surgery.

For this clone: This same CDR3 is encoded by further DNA sequences in the sample. This sequence joins TRGV3 and TRGJ1 or TRGJ2. V gave up 2 bases and J gave up 4 bases; unmatched junction bases: 2. This CDR3 spans 12 amino acids. Germline assignment: CDR1 VTNTFY and CDR2 YDVSTARD (reference sequence). CDR3 in DNA: TGTGCCACCTGGGACACCTATTATAAGAAACTCTTT. It codes for CATWDTYYKKLF.

The chain uses TRGV9 and TRGJP1. CDR1 is GITISATS, CDR2 ISYDGTV, per germline (reference sequence). V was clipped by 0 bases and J by 0 bases; unmatched bases: 10. The CDR3 consists of 18 residues. The CDR3 nucleotides are TGTGCCTTGTGGGAGGTGTCTAAAGGGAATACCACTGGTTGGTTCAAGATATTT. Translation: CALWEVSKGNTTGWFKIF.

This sequence joins TRGV3 and TRGJ1 or TRGJ2. This CDR3 comprises 13 residues. Germline trimming cut 5 bases from V and 5 bases from J; bases unmatched to any gene: 9. Germline CDR1 and CDR2: VTNTFY and YDVSTARD (reference sequence). The CDR3 DNA follows: TGTGCCACCTGGGCCCCGCGGAATTATAAGAAACTCTTT. This translates into CATWAPRNYKKLF.

On this clone itself: The identical CDR3 is also encoded by other nucleotide sequences in the sample. This sequence joins TRGV9 and TRGJ1 or TRGJ2. Germline loops: CDR1 GITISATS, CDR2 ISYDGTV (reference sequence). V was pared by 0 bases and J by 6 bases, with 8 bases of the junction left unmatched. This CDR3 is built from 14 residues. The CDR3 protein is CALWEVKGGYKKLF. The CDR3 coding sequence is TGTGCCTTGTGGGAGGTGAAAGGGGGTTATAAGAAACTCTTT.

The J gene is TRGJ1 or TRGJ2, the V gene TRGV2. Germline V gene sequence: CDR1 EGSNGY, CDR2 YDSYNSKV. The CDR3 is made up of 17 amino acids. J was trimmed by 0 bases and V by 0 bases; bases with no gene match: 11. CDR3 DNA: TGTGCCACCTGGGACGGGCCCCCCCTGTCGAATTATTATAAGAAACTCTTT. Amino acids: CATWDGPPLSNYYKKLF.

The chain carries TRGV4 and TRGJ1 or TRGJ2. The germline V gene has CDR1 EGSTGY and CDR2 YDSYTSSV. V lost 0 bases, J lost 2 bases, and 10 bases stayed unmatched. The CDR3 length is 16 residues. CDR3 coding DNA: TGTGCCACCTGGGATGGGCCAGCCACACATTATTATAAGAAACTCTTT. Protein sequence: CATWDGPATHYYKKLF.

Regarding this clone: Additional DNA sequences in this sample encode the identical CDR3. The V gene is TRGV3, the J gene TRGJ1 or TRGJ2. This CDR3 has 13 residues. From germline, CDR1 is VTNTFY and CDR2 YDVSTARD (reference sequence). V gave up 0 bases and J gave up 6 bases; unmatched junction bases: 5. CDR3 protein: CATWDRRSYKKLF. DNA for the CDR3: TGTGCCACCTGGGACAGGCGTAGTTATAAGAAACTCTTT.

On this clone: One end of the junction fails to match germline, which may point to a read error. V is TRGV2 and J is TRGJP2. The CDR3 sequence is 14 residues long. In germline, CDR1 is EGSNGY, CDR2 YDSYNSKV. This CDR3 is CATWDGRSGWIKTF. In DNA form, the CDR3 reads TGTGCCACCTGGGACGGCCGTAGTGGTTGGATCAAGACGTTT.

By share, this clone counts as medium-sized. The same CDR3 can be traced to other DNA sequences in this sample. The chain links TRGV9 to TRGJ1 or TRGJ2. CDR3 length: 13 residues. Germline V gene data show CDR1 as GITISATS and CDR2 as ISYDGTV (reference sequence). J gave up 3 bases and V 2 bases, and 4 bases lay outside the gene matches. The CDR3 coding sequence is TGTGCCTTGTGGGAGGGCCCTTATTATAAGAAACTCTTT. It is translated as CALWEGPYYKKLF.

The table lists this clone with a few counts. This rearrangement joins TRGV4 to TRGJ1 or TRGJ2. The germline V gene encodes CDR1 EGSTGY and CDR2 YDSYTSSV. The CDR3 sequence is 14 residues long. After removal of 3 bases from V and 0 bases from J, the junction contained 5 bases not matched to a gene. CDR3: CATWDPQNYYKKLF. CDR3 sequence (DNA): TGTGCCACCTGGGATCCCCAGAATTATTATAAGAAACTCTTT.

This clone was recorded a few times. The chain has TRGV9 and TRGJ1 or TRGJ2. Germline CDR1 and CDR2: GITISATS and ISYDGTV (reference sequence). V shed 2 bases and J 11 bases; nucleotides not matched to a gene: 12. The CDR3 is made up of 13 amino acids. CDR3 residues: CALWEAWGSEKLF. The CDR3 nucleotides are TGTGCCTTGTGGGAGGCCTGGGGATCGGAGAAACTCTTT.

This clone was picked up a small number of times. The rearrangement joins TRGV3 to TRGJ1 or TRGJ2. Germline assignment: CDR1 VTNTFY and CDR2 YDVSTARD (reference sequence). The CDR3 runs 16 residues. Germline trimming cut 0 bases from V and 5 bases from J; bases unmatched to any gene: 13. DNA for the CDR3: TGTGCCACCTGGGACAGGCGCTCCCCCGGCCATTATAAGAAACTCTTT. This codes for CATWDRRSPGHYKKLF.

A note on this clone: At one end, the junction sequence differs from germline, possibly due to a read error. The chain uses TRGV2 and TRGJ1 or TRGJ2. From germline, CDR1 is EGSNGY and CDR2 YDSYNSKV. This CDR3 region has 9 residues. Here the CDR3 DNA reads TGTGCCACCTGGGACGGGCTTTTCTTT. Translated, it gives CATWDGLFF.

The chain uses TRGV8 and TRGJ1 or TRGJ2. CDR1 is VENAVY, CDR2 YDSYNSRV, per germline. V shed 3 bases, J shed 5 bases, and the junction held 10 bases outside the gene matches. The CDR3 is 14 amino acids. Here the CDR3 reads CATWDWRIHYKKLF. The CDR3 region has the DNA TGTGCCACCTGGGATTGGCGTATCCATTATAAGAAACTCTTT.

This clone was seen a handful of times. V and J are TRGV4 and TRGJ1 or TRGJ2. Trimming took 4 bases from V and 9 from J; bases not matched to a gene: 6. Per germline, CDR1 EGSTGY and CDR2 YDSYTSSV. CDR3 length equals 11 residues. The CDR3 DNA sequence: TGTGCCACCTGGGAAAGGGTTAAGAAACTCTTT. It yields the protein CATWERVKKLF.

This clone was detected only a few times. This chain connects TRGV9 to TRGJ1 or TRGJ2. The CDR3 covers 14 residues. Looked up from germline, CDR1 is GITISATS and CDR2 is ISYDGTV (reference sequence). Trimming took 2 bases from V and 3 from J; bases not matched to a gene: 7. CDR3 DNA: TGTGCCTTGTGGGAGGGAATACTTTATTATAAGAAACTCTTT. It yields the protein CALWEGILYYKKLF.

In its sample, this clone was seen a few times. The chain links TRGV2 to TRGJ1 or TRGJ2. V lost 0 bases to trimming and J lost 7 bases; unmatched junction nucleotides: 6. Germline CDR1 and CDR2: EGSNGY and YDSYNSKV. The CDR3 contains 13 residues. The CDR3 spells CATWDGQEYKKLF. CDR3 DNA: TGTGCCACCTGGGACGGGCAGGAATATAAGAAACTCTTT.